Listed below are T cell receptor beta chains from one sample, sequenced in a study of cytomegalovirus exposure and HLA in healthy donors. Sequenced by immunoSEQ multiplex PCR; TCRdb stores in-frame clones only, minus some. The table records 150,000 or so clones, more than 65% of them present only once. The sample comprised PBMCs. Receptors were obtained from a man between 45 and 60 years old in good health and CMV-seropositive. CDR3s include the opening cysteine and the closing phenylalanine or tryptophan. A D gene is named only where the DNA matches it firmly. Part of the rows lack a size; the others show once, few, many or a class for expanded clones.

J: TRBJ2-7; size: -; length: 16; D: TRBD1; V: TRBV5-1; CDR3: CASSLYPGTGYYEQYF; DNA: TGCGCCAGCAGCTTATACCCCGGGACAGGGTACTACGAGCAGTACTTC
J: TRBJ1-2; size: -; length: 15; D: TRBD1; V: TRBV10-3; CDR3: CAISESDRANYGYTF; DNA: TGTGCCATCAGTGAGTCTGACAGGGCTAATTATGGCTACACCTTC
J: TRBJ2-1; size: -; length: 14; D: -; V: TRBV7-3; CDR3: CASSLTLDSSEQFF; DNA: TGTGCCAGCAGCTTAACGCTGGACAGCTCCGAGCAGTTCTTC
J: TRBJ1-4; size: -; length: 16; D: -; V: TRBV5-1; CDR3: CASSFRQPSTGEKLFF; DNA: TGCGCCAGCAGCTTTAGACAGCCCTCCACGGGTGAAAAACTGTTTTTT
J: TRBJ1-2; size: -; length: 15; D: TRBD1; V: TRBV5-1; CDR3: CASSLGAGGNYGYTF; DNA: TGCGCCAGCAGCTTGGGGGCAGGGGGGAACTATGGCTACACCTTC
J: TRBJ1-3; size: -; length: 13; D: -; V: TRBV28; CDR3: CASSKTAGNTIYF; DNA: TGTGCCAGCAGTAAAACAGCTGGAAACACCATATATTTT
J: TRBJ1-5; size: -; length: 14; D: TRBD1; V: TRBV28; CDR3: CATFGTGGDQPQHF; DNA: TGTGCCACCTTCGGGACAGGGGGAGATCAGCCCCAGCATTTT
J: TRBJ2-3; size: once; length: 15; D: -; V: TRBV5-4; CDR3: CASSLTSIETDTQYF; DNA: TGTGCCAGCAGCTTGACTAGCATCGAAACAGATACGCAGTATTTT
J: TRBJ1-5; size: -; length: 19; D: -; V: TRBV6-1; CDR3: CASSVPTGDTPYSNQPQHF; DNA: TGTGCCAGCAGTGTTCCCACAGGCGACACTCCATATAGCAATCAGCCCCAGCATTTT
J: TRBJ2-7; size: -; length: 12; D: TRBD1; V: TRBV5-1; CDR3: CASRGQGYEQYF; DNA: TGCGCCAGCCGAGGACAGGGCTACGAGCAGTACTTC
J: TRBJ2-5; size: -; length: 18; D: TRBD2; V: TRBV27; CDR3: CASKSDTRTSGRWETQYF; DNA: TGTGCCAGCAAATCTGACACCCGGACTAGCGGACGATGGGAGACCCAGTACTTC
J: TRBJ1-5; size: -; length: 13; D: -; V: TRBV19; CDR3: CASSIVASQPQHF; DNA: TGTGCCAGTAGTATCGTCGCGAGTCAGCCCCAGCATTTT
J: TRBJ2-2; size: once; length: 15; D: -; V: TRBV6-4; CDR3: CASSDRGLTAGELFF; DNA: TGTGCCAGCAGTGACAGGGGATTGACTGCCGGGGAGCTGTTTTTT
J: TRBJ2-3; size: -; length: 12; D: -; V: TRBV7-2; CDR3: CASSYRPDTQYF; DNA: TGTGCCAGCAGCTACAGGCCCGATACGCAGTATTTT
J: TRBJ2-5; size: -; length: 14; D: TRBD2; V: TRBV6-5; CDR3: CASSWMAGEETQYF; DNA: TGTGCCAGCAGTTGGATGGCGGGAGAGGAGACCCAGTACTTC
J: TRBJ1-1; size: -; length: 15; D: TRBD1; V: TRBV18; CDR3: CASSPMQGAGTEAFF; DNA: TGTGCCAGCTCGCCAATGCAGGGGGCCGGGACTGAAGCTTTCTTT
J: TRBJ1-5; size: -; length: 15; D: -; V: TRBV4-1; CDR3: CASSLYRGGNQPQHF; DNA: TGCGCCAGCAGCCTGTATCGGGGAGGTAATCAGCCCCAGCATTTT
J: TRBJ2-2; size: -; length: 12; D: -; V: TRBV11-2; CDR3: CASSSGAGELFF; DNA: TGTGCCAGCAGCTCAGGGGCCGGGGAGCTGTTTTTT
J: TRBJ1-5; size: -; length: 14; D: -; V: TRBV21-1; CDR3: CASSTGVGNQPQHF; DNA: TGTGCCAGCAGCACAGGGGTGGGGAATCAGCCCCAGCATTTT
J: TRBJ1-2; size: -; length: 14; D: -; V: TRBV2; CDR3: CASKGGRINYGYTF; DNA: TGTGCCAGCAAGGGGGGGCGCATTAACTATGGCTACACCTTC
J: TRBJ1-5; size: -; length: 15; D: TRBD1; V: TRBV7-2; CDR3: CASSLDRGRNQPQHF; DNA: TGTGCCAGCAGCTTAGACAGGGGACGCAATCAGCCCCAGCATTTT
J: TRBJ2-1; size: few; length: 16; D: -; V: TRBV5-1; CDR3: CASSLVATSSYNEQFF; DNA: TGCGCCAGCAGCTTGGTGGCGACAAGCTCCTACAATGAGCAGTTCTTC
J: TRBJ2-1; size: -; length: 15; D: TRBD2; V: TRBV28; CDR3: CASSFRVAGGNEQFF; DNA: TGTGCCAGCAGTTTCCGGGTAGCGGGGGGCAATGAGCAGTTCTTC
J: TRBJ2-3; size: -; length: 14; D: -; V: TRBV28; CDR3: CASSFEGSPNTQYF; DNA: TGTGCCAGCAGTTTCGAGGGCTCCCCAAATACGCAGTATTTT
J: TRBJ2-4; size: -; length: 16; D: TRBD1; V: TRBV5-1; CDR3: CASSLEPGQGANIQYF; DNA: TGCGCCAGCAGCTTGGAACCGGGACAGGGGGCCAACATTCAGTACTTC
J: TRBJ1-1; size: -; length: 13; D: -; V: TRBV5-4; CDR3: CASSLDKNTEAFF; DNA: TGTGCCAGCAGCTTGGACAAGAACACTGAAGCTTTCTTT
J: TRBJ1-2; size: -; length: 14; D: TRBD1; V: TRBV7-8; CDR3: CASSETGVGYGYTF; DNA: TGTGCCAGCAGCGAAACAGGGGTCGGCTATGGCTACACCTTC
J: TRBJ2-1; size: -; length: 20; D: -; V: TRBV11-2; CDR3: CASSLDLGGVRGRSYNEQFF; DNA: TGTGCCAGCAGCTTAGATCTGGGTGGGGTGCGGGGGCGATCCTACAATGAGCAGTTCTTC
J: TRBJ2-7; size: few; length: 14; D: -; V: TRBV5-4; CDR3: CASSLIGGTYEQYF; DNA: TGTGCCAGCAGCTTAATCGGCGGGACCTACGAGCAGTACTTC
J: TRBJ2-1; size: -; length: 12; D: -; V: TRBV5-6; CDR3: CASSYSYNEQFF; DNA: TGTGCCAGCAGCTATAGCTACAATGAGCAGTTCTTC
J: TRBJ1-2; size: -; length: 18; D: -; V: TRBV30; CDR3: CAWSVIGSLGGSSYGYTF; DNA: TGTGCCTGGAGTGTCATAGGCAGTCTTGGGGGGAGCAGCTATGGCTACACCTTC
J: TRBJ1-2; size: few; length: 13; D: -; V: TRBV6-5; CDR3: CASSASANYGYTF; DNA: TGTGCCAGCAGTGCCAGCGCTAACTATGGCTACACCTTC
J: TRBJ2-7; size: -; length: 14; D: -; V: TRBV5-1; CDR3: CASSLAQQGGEQYF; DNA: TGCGCCAGCAGCCTGGCACAACAGGGCGGCGAGCAGTACTTC
J: TRBJ1-1; size: -; length: 16; D: TRBD1; V: TRBV15; CDR3: CATSRKNRGLITEAFF; DNA: TGTGCCACCAGCAGGAAAAACAGGGGGCTAATCACTGAAGCTTTCTTT
J: TRBJ2-3; size: -; length: 14; D: TRBD1; V: TRBV5-5; CDR3: CASSVQGAEDTQYF; DNA: TGTGCCAGCAGCGTACAGGGGGCGGAAGATACGCAGTATTTT
J: TRBJ1-3; size: -; length: 17; D: -; V: TRBV4-1; CDR3: CASSQDPTGRSGNTIYF; DNA: TGCGCCAGCAGCCAAGATCCAACAGGTCGCTCTGGAAACACCATATATTTT
J: TRBJ2-7; size: -; length: 14; D: -; V: TRBV6-6; CDR3: CASTTQKASYEQYF; DNA: TGTGCCAGCACCACACAAAAAGCGTCCTACGAGCAGTACTTC
J: TRBJ1-2; size: once; length: 20; D: -; V: TRBV28; CDR3: CATQYGTGGPSKRRNYGYTF; DNA: TGTGCCACCCAATACGGCACCGGGGGGCCATCGAAGAGAAGGAACTATGGCTACACCTTC
J: TRBJ1-1; size: -; length: 14; D: -; V: TRBV30; CDR3: CAWGGGGRSTEAFF; DNA: TGTGCCTGGGGGGGAGGAGGGAGGTCCACTGAAGCTTTCTTT
J: TRBJ2-2; size: -; length: 14; D: -; V: TRBV5-1; CDR3: CASSLEPRAGELFF; DNA: TGCGCCAGCAGCTTGGAACCGAGGGCCGGGGAGCTGTTTTTT
J: TRBJ2-7; size: -; length: 13; D: TRBD1; V: TRBV2; CDR3: CASSRDRSYEQYF; DNA: TGTGCCAGCAGCCGGGACAGGTCCTACGAGCAGTACTTC
J: TRBJ2-1; size: -; length: 13; D: -; V: TRBV6-4; CDR3: CASSDGLYNEQFF; DNA: TGTGCCAGCAGTGACGGACTCTACAATGAGCAGTTCTTC
J: TRBJ2-1; size: -; length: 15; D: -; V: TRBV1; CDR3: CTSSQDPNSYNEQFF; DNA: TGCACCAGCAGCCAAGATCCCAACAGCTACAATGAGCAGTTCTTC
J: TRBJ1-6; size: -; length: 14; D: TRBD1; V: TRBV9; CDR3: CASSPGQGVSPLHF; DNA: TGTGCCAGCAGCCCCGGGCAGGGGGTATCACCCCTCCACTTT
J: TRBJ1-5; size: -; length: 14; D: -; V: TRBV2; CDR3: CASSESTWEEPQHF; DNA: TGTGCCAGCAGTGAATCGACCTGGGAGGAGCCCCAGCATTTT
J: TRBJ2-1; size: -; length: 12; D: -; V: TRBV6-1; CDR3: CASSAFRDEQFF; DNA: TGTGCCAGCAGCGCCTTCCGGGATGAGCAGTTCTTC
J: TRBJ2-6; size: -; length: 14; D: -; V: TRBV19; CDR3: CASYPGSGANVLTF; DNA: TGTGCCAGCTACCCGGGGTCTGGGGCCAACGTCCTGACTTTC